This T cell receptor (beta chain) was retrieved from a study of cytomegalovirus exposure and HLA in healthy donors. Everyone who donated was a healthy bone marrow donor. PCR amplification relied on 60 Vbeta primers (plus 13 Jbeta primers). The data were produced by immunoSEQ multiplex PCR, yet TCRdb's version contains in-frame clones alone and is incomplete. There are 65,000 to 90,000 clones in the sample; 86% occur only once, and roughly 2% lies in the top ten. The CDR3 runs to 15 residues. V shed 7 bases and J 3 bases; nucleotides not matched to a gene: 11. In germline, CDR1 is SEHNR, CDR2 FQNEAQ (reference sequence).

The specimen sequenced was PBMCs. The rearrangement uses TRBV7-9 and TRBJ1-1; 7 positions agree with TRBD1. The source of this sequence is a woman in her twenties or thirties in good health and CMV-seronegative. CDR3: CASKGRQGPDTEAFF. The DNA of the CDR3 is TGTGCCAGCAAAGGGCGACAGGGTCCGGACACTGAAGCTTTCTTT.